The 11 T cell receptor beta chains below come from one sample, sequenced in a study of cytomegalovirus exposure and HLA in healthy donors. Both 60 Vbeta primers and 13 Jbeta primers went into the PCR. The method was immunoSEQ multiplex PCR; TCRdb's version includes in-frame clones alone and lacks a portion of them. The table includes about 120,000 clones, 75% to 80% detected once. The sample taken for sequencing was PBMCs. The receptors originated from a woman aged 25 to 39 in good health and CMV-seronegative.

V is TRBV7-9 and J is TRBJ2-2; 8 bases map to TRBD2. Trimming cost V 5 bases and J 5 bases; bases outside gene matches: 13. The CDR3 runs 17 residues. Germline CDR1 reads SEHNR; CDR2 reads FQNEAQ (reference sequence). The DNA of the CDR3 is TGTGCCAGCAGCCCCCGTCTCGAGCGGGAGAGTACCGGGGAGCTGTTTTTT. Amino acid sequence: CASSPRLERESTGELFF.

This clone was seen a single time. The rearrangement joins TRBV7-2 to TRBJ1-5; TRBD1 agrees at 7 bases. This CDR3 has 14 residues. Germline V gives CDR1 SGHTA, CDR2 FQGNSA. The junction had 5 bases not matched to a gene; V was cut back by 1 base and J by 8 bases. The CDR3 region has the DNA TGTGCCAGCAGCTTAGGACAGGGTGCGAAGCCCCAGCATTTT. It yields the protein CASSLGQGAKPQHF.

The gene calls are TRBV28 and TRBJ2-7; D uncertain. Deletions cut 8 bases from V and 1 base from J, with 6 bases between. The CDR3 is made up of 11 amino acids. Looked up from germline, CDR1 is MDHEN and CDR2 is SYDVKM. The CDR3 protein is CASESSYEQYF. The CDR3 DNA is TGTGCCAGCGAGTCTTCCTACGAGCAGTACTTC.

The V and J genes are TRBV6-5 and TRBJ1-4; 8 bases are a match to TRBD1. Germline V gene sequence: CDR1 MNHEY, CDR2 SVGAGI. Trimming took 9 bases from V and 5 from J; bases not matched to a gene: 8. The CDR3 has 14 amino acids. Here the CDR3 DNA reads TGTGCCAGTTCAGGGGGCGCATCGAATGAAAAACTGTTTTTT. As protein: CASSGGASNEKLFF.

The CDR3 sequence is CASRNAGGVETQYF. The CDR3 DNA sequence: TGTGCCAGCAGGAACGCGGGAGGGGTGGAGACCCAGTACTTC. The rearrangement uses TRBV25-1 and TRBJ2-5; 9 positions agree with TRBD2. The junction had 7 bases not matched to a gene; V was cut back by 6 bases and J by 5 bases. The length of the CDR3 is 14 residues. The germline V gene encodes CDR1 MGHDK and CDR2 SYGVNS.

The genes are TRBV9 and TRBJ1-5, with TRBD1 identical over 8 bases. The CDR3 is made up of 14 amino acids. The J segment lost 6 bases and the V segment lost 3 bases, leaving 5 bases of the junction unmatched. In germline, CDR1 is SGDLS, CDR2 YYNGEE. In nucleotides, the CDR3 is TGTGCCAGCAGCGCCGGGACAGGTAGTCAGCCCCAGCATTTT. It translates to CASSAGTGSQPQHF.

The rearrangement uses TRBV7-2 and TRBJ2-7; 14 bases are a match to TRBD2. Germline V lookup: CDR1 SGHTA, CDR2 FQGNSA. The CDR3 length is 15 residues. The junction had 6 bases not matched to a gene; V was cut back by 5 bases and J by 6 bases. The CDR3 region has the DNA TGTGCCAGCAGCCAGGGACTAGCGGGAGCAGTCGAGCAGTACTTC. It translates to CASSQGLAGAVEQYF.

CDR3 residues: CASGNTHSYEQYF. CDR3 sequence (DNA): TGCGCCAGCGGCAACACTCACAGTTACGAGCAGTACTTC. The chain uses TRBV5-1 and TRBJ2-7; no clear D gene. Germline-derived CDR1 and CDR2 are SGHRS and YFSETQ. The CDR3 sequence is 13 residues long. Trimming shortened V by 7 bases and J by 4 bases, and 15 bases separated the two germline ends. The full variable domain, with the rest looked up from reference TRBV5-1 and TRBJ2-7, is KAGVTQTPRYLIKTRGQQVTLSCSPISGHRSVSWYQQTPGQGLQFLFEYFSETQRNKGNFPGRFSGRQFSNSRSEMNVSTLELGDSALYLCASGNTHSYEQYFGPGTRLTVT.

V and J are TRBV9 and TRBJ2-7, with 9 nucleotides matching TRBD2. V lost 5 bases to trimming and J lost 6 bases; unmatched junction nucleotides: 9. From germline, CDR1 is SGDLS and CDR2 YYNGEE. The CDR3 contains 14 residues. The CDR3 loop reads CASSRGLASPEQYF. The CDR3 nucleotides are TGTGCCAGCAGTAGGGGACTAGCTTCCCCCGAGCAGTACTTC.

The V and J genes are TRBV28 and TRBJ2-3; TRBD1 is a possible D gene (5 bases). Looked up from germline, CDR1 is MDHEN and CDR2 is SYDVKM. Trimming removed 2 bases at V and 1 base at J, with 13 bases between. This CDR3 region has 16 residues. CDR3 sequence (DNA): TGTGCCAGCAGTTTACAGGGCGCGACCGGCACAGATACGCAGTATTTT. This sequence encodes CASSLQGATGTDTQYF.

The chain recombines TRBV7-2 with TRBJ2-1, with TRBD1 matching 7 bases. CDR3 size: 12 residues. The V gene's germline CDR1 is SGHTA and CDR2 FQGNSA. With V trimmed by 6 bases and J by 9 bases, 5 bases remained unmatched. The CDR3 DNA follows: TGTGCCAGCAGTAGACAGGGACCTGAGCAGTTCTTC. Translation: CASSRQGPEQFF.